This T cell receptor (beta chain) was sequenced in a study of CD8 T cells in ankylosing spondylitis. The study, taken as a whole, reports: What appeared characteristic of ankylosing spondylitis blood was a TCR beta motif of fewer than ten highly homologous variants. The disease-linked clones had a CD8+ phenotype and low blood frequencies.

The CDR3 is made up of 14 amino acids. V lost 5 bases, J lost 4 bases, and 14 bases lay in between. Germline CDR1 SGHVS, CDR2 FQNEAQ. Of note for this clonotype: The antigen remains undetermined.

It was by quantitative 5'-RACE with molecular barcodes that TCR beta libraries were made. TCRdb reprocessed the 5' RACE reads with MiXCR, giving one entry per CDR3 protein. The top ten hold about 15% of the sample, which has about 150,000 distinct CDR3 sequences, under 55% seen once. The chain uses TRBV7-8 and TRBJ2-5; D uncertain. What was sequenced was synovial fluid, either unsorted or a sorted T cell fraction (not recorded which). The TCR was taken from a male donor with ankylosing spondylitis. CDR3 amino acids: CASSPPRGPETQYF. CDR3 sequence (DNA): TGTGCCAGCAGCCCACCTCGTGGGCCAGAGACCCAGTACTTC.